This T cell receptor (beta chain) was sequenced in a study of low-dose radiotherapy and immunotherapy resistance in tumors. Background on the study: Every two weeks, the protocol called for intravenous cyclophosphamide at 200 mg/m2. It was given one day before each radiation and immunotherapy administration.

The CDR3 covers 15 residues. Trimming shortened V by 2 bases and J by 1 base, and 11 bases separated the two germline ends. Germline V gene data show CDR1 as KGHSH and CDR2 as LQKENI. First-strand cDNA used TRAV- and TRBV-specific primers, covering alpha and beta chains. TCRs underwent 20 PCR cycles of amplification with a constant-region primer and V-primer adapter. TCRdb used MiXCR to reprocess the reads, holding one entry per CDR3 protein. This sample yields about 13,000 distinct CDR3 sequences, of which 60% are seen a single time; approximately 8% belongs to the top ten. The donors' regimen was nivolumab, ipilimumab, aspirin, low-dose cyclophosphamide and low-dose radiotherapy.

The clonotype originates from a human donor with advanced metastatic prostate, ovarian, gallbladder or colorectal cancer (not recorded which). This table probably holds off-target reads from a library built for another chain. The chain carries TRBV18 and TRBJ1-1, with D possibly matching TRBD1 (5 bases). The DNA of the CDR3 is TGTGCCAGCTCACCAGTGCCAGGGACGAACACTGAAGCTTTCTTT. Its protein product is CASSPVPGTNTEAFF.